A single sample is the source of the 14 T cell receptor beta chains below, sequenced in a study of beta chain features in type 1 diabetes. Sequenced material consisted of expressed TCRB transcripts (all of the isolated RNA was reverse transcribed). Repertoires were generated with immunoSEQ multiplex PCR, while TCRdb's copy carries only in-frame clones and drops some. The sample holds roughly 240,000 clones, around 68% seen once. Sequenced: naive CD4+ T cells from blood. The receptors come from a man aged 25 to 40 in good health.

This rearrangement joins TRBV9 to TRBJ2-3, with D uncertain. Trimming took 1 base from V and 2 from J, leaving 8 bases between them. Per the germline V gene, CDR1 is SGDLS and CDR2 is YYNGEE. The CDR3 has 14 amino acids. The CDR3 loop reads CASSVRSNTDTQYF. The CDR3 DNA is TGTGCCAGCAGCGTACGGTCGAACACAGATACGCAGTATTTT.

This chain links TRBV7-2 with TRBJ2-2, with D maybe TRBD2 (5 bases). CDR3 length: 15 amino acids. V lost 3 bases and J 1 base, leaving 9 bases between the germline ends. Germline CDR1 is SGHTA and CDR2 is FQGNSA. CDR3 in DNA: TGTGCCAGCAGCTTGGCTGGACTGAACACCGGGGAGCTGTTTTTT. This codes for CASSLAGLNTGELFF.

This chain joins TRBV9 and TRBJ1-1; D gene ambiguous. The germline gives CDR1 SGDLS, CDR2 YYNGEE. The CDR3 runs 15 residues. V was clipped by 0 bases and J by 0 bases, with 9 bases between them. In nucleotides, the CDR3 is TGTGCCAGCAGCGTAGCGGCAGTCATGAACACTGAAGCTTTCTTT. Translation: CASSVAAVMNTEAFF.

V gene TRBV4-3 combines with J gene TRBJ2-2; D is possibly TRBD1 (6 bases). V was pared by 0 bases and J by 8 bases, with 13 bases between. Germline V gives CDR1 LGHNA, CDR2 YSLEER. The CDR3 has 15 amino acids. The CDR3 here is CASSQDQAGVGELFF. In DNA form, the CDR3 reads TGCGCCAGCAGCCAAGATCAAGCAGGGGTTGGGGAGCTGTTTTTT.

The chain uses TRBV29-1 and TRBJ1-1; 9 bases line up with TRBD1. With 4 bases clipped from V and 5 bases from J, the junction kept 5 bases outside the gene matches. Looked up from germline, CDR1 is SQVTM and CDR2 is ANQGSEA. This CDR3 region has 13 residues. CDR3 in amino acids: CSVAPGQGTEAFF. The CDR3 DNA is TGCAGCGTTGCCCCGGGACAGGGAACTGAAGCTTTCTTT.

V usage is TRBV25-1 and J usage is TRBJ2-1; D is perhaps TRBD1 (6 bases). V lost 4 bases, J lost 3 bases, and 10 bases lay in between. Germline V gene lookup returns CDR1 MGHDK and CDR2 SYGVNS. CDR3 length: 14 amino acids. CDR3 sequence (DNA): TGTGCCAGCAGTGGCAGGGGCCACTACAATGAGCAGTTCTTC. It translates to CASSGRGHYNEQFF. The entire variable domain, with the rest obtained from reference TRBV25-1 and TRBJ2-1, is as follows: EADIYQTPRYLVIGTGKKITLECSQTMGHDKMYWYQQDPGMELHLIHYSYGVNSTEKGDLSSESTVSRIRTEHFPLTLESARPSHTSQYLCASSGRGHYNEQFFGPGTRLTVL.

This sequence joins TRBV9 and TRBJ2-5; the match to TRBD2 covers 9 bases. Germline V gene lookup returns CDR1 SGDLS and CDR2 YYNGEE. This CDR3 is built from 15 residues. J gave up 0 bases and V 2 bases, and 2 bases lay outside the gene matches. CDR3 coding DNA: TGTGCCAGCAGCGTCCTAGCGGGGTACCAAGAGACCCAGTACTTC. Translating it yields CASSVLAGYQETQYF. Supplemented by reference TRBV9 and TRBJ2-5, the full variable domain reads DSGVTQTPKHLITATGQRVTLRCSPRSGDLSVYWYQQSLDQGLQFLIQYYNGEERAKGNILERFSAQQFPDLHSELNLSSLELGDSALYFCASSVLAGYQETQYFGPGTRLLVL.

A remark on this clone: This sample includes further DNA sequences coding for the same CDR3. The rearrangement joins TRBV29-1 to TRBJ2-7, with 13 bases fitting TRBD2. Germline V gene lookup returns CDR1 SQVTM and CDR2 ANQGSEA. After removal of 7 bases from V and 1 base from J, the junction contained 4 bases not matched to a gene. The CDR3 consists of 14 residues. CDR3 nucleotides: TGCAGCGCTCGGACTAGCGGGAGTTCCTACGAGCAGTACTTC. Protein: CSARTSGSSYEQYF.

The chain links TRBV9 to TRBJ2-3; 7 bases match TRBD2. The junction had 7 bases not matched to a gene; V was cut back by 4 bases and J by 2 bases. Germline V gives CDR1 SGDLS, CDR2 YYNGEE. This CDR3 has 15 amino acids. The CDR3 loop is CASSPSSGNTDTQYF. In DNA form, the CDR3 reads TGTGCCAGCAGCCCCTCTAGCGGCAACACAGATACGCAGTATTTT.

The V call is TRBV30, the J call TRBJ1-6; D is uncertain. V dropped 3 bases and J dropped 0 bases, with 12 bases sitting between them. Germline CDR1 is GTSNPN and CDR2 is SVGIG (reference sequence). The CDR3 totals 16 residues. The CDR3 here is CAWSPERVSYNSPLHF. CDR3 sequence (DNA): TGTGCCTGGAGCCCTGAGCGGGTCTCCTATAATTCACCCCTCCACTTT.

The chain carries TRBV18 and TRBJ2-4; D may be TRBD1 (6 bases). V dropped 4 bases and J dropped 6 bases, with 13 bases sitting between them. Germline CDR1 KGHSH, CDR2 LQKENI. The CDR3 spans 14 residues. The CDR3 protein is CASSQTGHVNIQYF. In DNA, the CDR3 is TGTGCCAGCTCACAGACGGGACACGTAAACATTCAGTACTTC.

This rearrangement joins TRBV25-1 to TRBJ2-7; 7 nucleotides agree with TRBD1. J was trimmed by 2 bases and V by 5 bases; bases with no gene match: 0. The germline CDR1 and CDR2 sequences are MGHDK and SYGVNS. The CDR3 has 12 amino acids. CDR3 in DNA: TGTGCCAGCAGTAGGGGGCCCTACGAGCAGTACTTC. This codes for CASSRGPYEQYF.

The rearrangement uses TRBV4-1 and TRBJ2-4; D call uncertain. Germline V CDR1 and CDR2: MGHRA, YSYEKL. The V and J ends lost 1 base and 0 bases respectively, with 10 bases between them. The CDR3 runs 16 residues. CDR3 coding DNA: TGCGCCAGCAGCCAAGCCGGGTTTAAAGCCAAAAACATTCAGTACTTC. It encodes CASSQAGFKAKNIQYF.

The chain links TRBV30 to TRBJ2-1; TRBD2 agrees at 11 bases. Germline V gives CDR1 GTSNPN, CDR2 SVGIG (reference sequence). V trimming: 8 bases; J trimming: 4 bases; junction bases outside the gene matches: 7. The CDR3 is 14 residues long. In nucleotides, the CDR3 is TGTGCCGGATCCGGGACTAGCGGTTACAATGAGCAGTTCTTC. It yields the protein CAGSGTSGYNEQFF.